This is a list of T cell receptor beta chains from one sample in a study of OX40 agonist ivuxolimab in advanced cancers. Sequencing used immunoSEQ multiplex PCR; TCRdb keeps in-frame clones, though not all of them. The data hold more than 50,000 clones, with approximately 86% observed a single time. The specimen comprised CD4+ or CD8+ T cells sorted from blood, sampled in a trial of the OX40 agonist ivuxolimab. The receptors were sampled from an adult with an advanced solid tumor such as melanoma, head and neck, liver or kidney cancer. Both conserved end residues are part of each CDR3. The order of the fields is J gene, clone size, V gene, D gene, CDR3 protein, CDR3 DNA. The D gene is left open where the match is weak. Some rows have no size entry. The others give once, few or many, or a class for an expanded clone.

J: TRBJ2-1
size: NA
V: TRBV30
D: NA
CDR3: CAWNPRDGKQFF
DNA: TGTGCCTGGAACCCAAGGGATGGGAAGCAGTTCTTC

J: TRBJ2-4
size: few
V: TRBV6-1
D: TRBD1
CDR3: CASSEKGQGLRNIQYF
DNA: TGTGCCAGCAGTGAAAAGGGACAGGGTCTGAGAAACATTCAGTACTTC

J: TRBJ2-1
size: NA
V: TRBV5-4
D: TRBD2
CDR3: CASSFSGRPFNEQFF
DNA: TGTGCCAGCAGCTTTAGCGGGAGGCCCTTCAATGAGCAGTTCTTC

J: TRBJ1-1
size: NA
V: TRBV6-1
D: TRBD1
CDR3: CASRITGVDTEAFF
DNA: TGTGCCAGCAGGATCACAGGGGTCGACACTGAAGCTTTCTTT

J: TRBJ1-1
size: NA
V: TRBV5-4
D: NA
CDR3: CASSLGQSIMNTEAFF
DNA: TGTGCCAGCAGCTTGGGTCAGTCTATAATGAACACTGAAGCTTTCTTT

J: TRBJ2-2
size: NA
V: TRBV7-2
D: NA
CDR3: CASSLERNPELFF
DNA: TGTGCCAGCAGCTTGGAACGGAACCCGGAGCTGTTTTTT

J: TRBJ1-3
size: NA
V: TRBV6-1
D: NA
CDR3: CASTGGSSGNTIYF
DNA: TGTGCCAGCACGGGCGGGAGCTCTGGAAACACCATATATTTT

J: TRBJ2-7
size: NA
V: TRBV5-6
D: NA
CDR3: CASGLASYEQYF
DNA: TGTGCCAGCGGACTCGCCTCCTACGAGCAGTACTTC

J: TRBJ2-7
size: NA
V: TRBV2
D: NA
CDR3: CASSELGAAYEQYF
DNA: TGTGCCAGCAGTGAACTGGGTGCCGCCTACGAGCAGTACTTC

J: TRBJ2-1
size: NA
V: TRBV5-1
D: TRBD2
CDR3: CASSGTSGSNEQFF
DNA: TGCGCCAGCAGCGGGACTAGCGGCTCCAATGAGCAGTTCTTC

J: TRBJ2-5
size: NA
V: TRBV5-6
D: NA
CDR3: CASSTPPGPQETQYF
DNA: TGTGCCAGCAGCACACCACCGGGACCTCAAGAGACCCAGTACTTC

J: TRBJ2-3
size: NA
V: TRBV10-3
D: TRBD2
CDR3: CAISLSGSQADTQYF
DNA: TGTGCCATCAGCCTTAGCGGGAGCCAAGCAGATACGCAGTATTTT

J: TRBJ1-1
size: NA
V: TRBV29-1
D: NA
CDR3: CSARGVRDTEAFF
DNA: TGCAGCGCGAGGGGGGTAAGGGACACTGAAGCTTTCTTT

J: TRBJ1-5
size: NA
V: TRBV5-1
D: TRBD1
CDR3: CASRSTGEVNQPQHF
DNA: TGCGCCAGCAGATCAACAGGGGAGGTCAATCAGCCCCAGCATTTT

J: TRBJ1-2
size: NA
V: TRBV6-1
D: TRBD1
CDR3: CASSDHHRGNYGYTF
DNA: TGTGCCAGCAGCGATCACCACAGGGGTAACTATGGCTACACCTTC

J: TRBJ2-4
size: NA
V: TRBV5-4
D: NA
CDR3: CASSWESGGKNIQYF
DNA: TGTGCCAGCAGCTGGGAGAGTGGCGGCAAAAACATTCAGTACTTC

J: TRBJ2-3
size: few
V: TRBV5-6
D: NA
CDR3: CASSWGRTDGTDTQYF
DNA: TGTGCCAGCAGCTGGGGCCGGACGGATGGCACAGATACGCAGTATTTT

J: TRBJ1-5
size: NA
V: TRBV7-2
D: NA
CDR3: CASSLQGGNNQPQHF
DNA: TGTGCCAGCAGCTTGCAGGGAGGGAACAATCAGCCCCAGCATTTT

J: TRBJ2-7
size: NA
V: TRBV6-1
D: NA
CDR3: CASTRTFSYEQYF
DNA: TGTGCCAGCACCAGGACTTTCTCCTACGAGCAGTACTTC

J: TRBJ2-3
size: NA
V: TRBV10-3
D: NA
CDR3: CAISVQVSTDTQYF
DNA: TGTGCCATCAGTGTTCAGGTTAGCACAGATACGCAGTATTTT

J: TRBJ2-2
size: NA
V: TRBV7-8
D: NA
CDR3: CASSPLLTGELFF
DNA: TGTGCCAGCAGCCCCCTCCTAACCGGGGAGCTGTTTTTT

J: TRBJ2-4
size: NA
V: TRBV6-6
D: TRBD2
CDR3: CASSYETSGRRNIQYF
DNA: TGTGCCAGCAGTTACGAGACTAGCGGGAGAAGGAACATTCAGTACTTC

J: TRBJ2-1
size: NA
V: TRBV6-1
D: NA
CDR3: CASSEAFRVPPYNEQFF
DNA: TGTGCCAGCAGTGAAGCGTTCAGGGTACCCCCTTACAATGAGCAGTTCTTC

J: TRBJ2-5
size: NA
V: TRBV9
D: NA
CDR3: CASSPLGAQETQYF
DNA: TGTGCCAGCAGCCCTCTCGGGGCGCAAGAGACCCAGTACTTC

J: TRBJ1-4
size: NA
V: TRBV6-4
D: NA
CDR3: CARGKARDEKLFF
DNA: TGTGCCAGGGGGAAAGCTAGGGATGAAAAACTGTTTTTT

J: TRBJ1-2
size: NA
V: TRBV7-9
D: NA
CDR3: CASSSAPTARNHGYTF
DNA: TGTGCCAGCAGCTCGGCCCCGACAGCAAGGAATCATGGCTACACCTTC

J: TRBJ1-2
size: NA
V: TRBV7-9
D: NA
CDR3: CASSLATGNYGHTF
DNA: TGTGCCAGCAGCTTAGCGACAGGCAACTATGGCCACACCTTC

J: TRBJ1-5
size: NA
V: TRBV6-1
D: NA
CDR3: CASSATDSVAQHF
DNA: TGTGCCAGCAGTGCGACAGACTCGGTGGCCCAGCATTTT

J: TRBJ1-2
size: NA
V: TRBV6-5
D: NA
CDR3: CASKAGLGGYTF
DNA: TGTGCCAGCAAGGCAGGGCTGGGAGGCTACACCTTC